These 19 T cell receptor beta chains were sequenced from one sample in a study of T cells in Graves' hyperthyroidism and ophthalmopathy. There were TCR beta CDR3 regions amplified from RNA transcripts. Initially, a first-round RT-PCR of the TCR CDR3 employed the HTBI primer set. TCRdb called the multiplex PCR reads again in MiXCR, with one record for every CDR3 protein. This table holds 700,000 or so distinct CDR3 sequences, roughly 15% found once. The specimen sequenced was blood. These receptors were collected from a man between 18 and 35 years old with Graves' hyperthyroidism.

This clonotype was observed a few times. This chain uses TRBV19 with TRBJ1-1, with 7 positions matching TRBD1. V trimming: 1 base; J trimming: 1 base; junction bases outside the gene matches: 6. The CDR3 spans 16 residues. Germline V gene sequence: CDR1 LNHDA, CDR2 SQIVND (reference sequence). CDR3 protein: CASSIGGGSGNTEAFF. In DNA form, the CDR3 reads TGTGCCAGTAGTATAGGAGGGGGCTCGGGGAACACTGAAGCTTTCTTT.

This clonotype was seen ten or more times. CDR3: CSALDPWGTDTQYF. CDR3 DNA: TGCAGTGCTCTGGACCCTTGGGGCACAGATACGCAGTATTTT. V gene TRBV20-1 combines with J gene TRBJ2-3; D ambiguous. This CDR3 has 14 residues. Germline CDR1 is DFQATT and CDR2 is SNEGSKA (reference sequence). Between the trimmed V and J ends, which lost 5 bases and 1 base, there was a span of 13 bases.

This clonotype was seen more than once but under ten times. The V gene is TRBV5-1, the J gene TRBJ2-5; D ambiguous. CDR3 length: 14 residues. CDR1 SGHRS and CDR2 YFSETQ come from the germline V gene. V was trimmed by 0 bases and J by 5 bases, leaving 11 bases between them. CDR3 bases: TGCGCCAGCAGCTTGGAAGGGCTCGCGGAGACCCAGTACTTC. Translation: CASSLEGLAETQYF. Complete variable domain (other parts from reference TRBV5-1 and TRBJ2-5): KAGVTQTPRYLIKTRGQQVTLSCSPISGHRSVSWYQQTPGQGLQFLFEYFSETQRNKGNFPGRFSGRQFSNSRSEMNVSTLELGDSALYLCASSLEGLAETQYFGPGTRLLVL.

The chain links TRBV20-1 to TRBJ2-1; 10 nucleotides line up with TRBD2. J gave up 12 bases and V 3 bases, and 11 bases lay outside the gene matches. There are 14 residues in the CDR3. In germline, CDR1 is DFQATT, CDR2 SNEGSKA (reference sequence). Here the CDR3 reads CSARSSGRRVGQFF. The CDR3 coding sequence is TGCAGTGCTAGGAGTAGCGGGAGGAGAGTTGGGCAGTTCTTC.

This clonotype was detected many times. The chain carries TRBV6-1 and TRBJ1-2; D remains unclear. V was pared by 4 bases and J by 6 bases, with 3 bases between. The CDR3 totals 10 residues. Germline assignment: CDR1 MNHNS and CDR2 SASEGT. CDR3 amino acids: CASSGHGYTF. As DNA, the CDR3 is TGTGCCAGCAGTGGGCATGGCTACACCTTC.

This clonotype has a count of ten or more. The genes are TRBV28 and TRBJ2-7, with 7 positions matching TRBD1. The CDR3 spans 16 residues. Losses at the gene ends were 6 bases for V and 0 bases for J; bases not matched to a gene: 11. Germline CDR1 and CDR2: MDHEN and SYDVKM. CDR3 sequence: CASRLINSGGSYEQYF. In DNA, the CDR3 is TGTGCCAGCAGGCTAATAAACTCAGGGGGCTCCTACGAGCAGTACTTC. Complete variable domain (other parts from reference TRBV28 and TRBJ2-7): DVKVTQSSRYLVKRTGEKVFLECVQDMDHENMFWYRQDPGLGLRLIYFSYDVKMKEKGDIPEGYSVSREKKERFSLILESASTNQTSMYLCASRLINSGGSYEQYFGPGTRLTVT.

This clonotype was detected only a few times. The CDR3, as DNA: TGTGCCAGCAGCTTATCAATGTACGAGCAGTACTTC. Translated, it gives CASSLSMYEQYF. The genes are TRBV7-2 and TRBJ2-7; D unclear. Germline CDR1 SGHTA, CDR2 FQGNSA. This CDR3 contains 12 residues. The ends were cut back, 2 bases at V and 4 bases at J, with 6 bases in the middle.

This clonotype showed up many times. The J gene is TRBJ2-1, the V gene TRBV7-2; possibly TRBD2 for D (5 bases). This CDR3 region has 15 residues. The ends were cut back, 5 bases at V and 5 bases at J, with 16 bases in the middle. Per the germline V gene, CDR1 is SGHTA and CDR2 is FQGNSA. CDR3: CASSGRGNWNNEQFF. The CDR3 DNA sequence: TGTGCCAGCAGCGGCCGGGGAAACTGGAACAATGAGCAGTTCTTC. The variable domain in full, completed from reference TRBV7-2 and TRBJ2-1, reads GAGVSQSPSNKVTEKGKDVELRCDPISGHTALYWYRQSLGQGLEFLIYFQGNSAPDKSGLPSDRFSAERTGGSVSTLTIQRTQQEDSAVYLCASSGRGNWNNEQFFGPGTRLTVL.

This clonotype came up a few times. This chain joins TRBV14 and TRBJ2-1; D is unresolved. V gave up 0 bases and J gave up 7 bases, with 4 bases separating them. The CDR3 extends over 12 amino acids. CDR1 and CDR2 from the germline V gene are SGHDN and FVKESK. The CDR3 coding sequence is TGTGCCAGCAGCCAAGAGTGGAATGAGCAGTTCTTC. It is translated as CASSQEWNEQFF.

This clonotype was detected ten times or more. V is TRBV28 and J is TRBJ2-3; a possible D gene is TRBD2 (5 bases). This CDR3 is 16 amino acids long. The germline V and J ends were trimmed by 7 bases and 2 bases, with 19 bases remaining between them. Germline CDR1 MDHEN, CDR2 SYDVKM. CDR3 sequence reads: CASTPEGSIFTDTQYF. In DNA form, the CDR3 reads TGTGCCAGCACCCCCGAGGGCTCTATTTTCACAGATACGCAGTATTTT.

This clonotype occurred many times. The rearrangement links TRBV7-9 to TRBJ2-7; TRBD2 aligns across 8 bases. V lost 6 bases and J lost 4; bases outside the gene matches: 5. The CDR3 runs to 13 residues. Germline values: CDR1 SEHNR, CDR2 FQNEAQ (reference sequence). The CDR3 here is CASRSEREYEQYF. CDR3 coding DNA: TGTGCCAGCAGAAGCGAGCGGGAGTACGAGCAGTACTTC.

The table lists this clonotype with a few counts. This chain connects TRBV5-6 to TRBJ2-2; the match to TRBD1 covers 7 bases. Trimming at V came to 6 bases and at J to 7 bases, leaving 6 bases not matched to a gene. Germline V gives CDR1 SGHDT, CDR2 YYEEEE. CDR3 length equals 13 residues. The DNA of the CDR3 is TGTGCCAGCATGACAGGGCCCGGCGGGGAGCTGTTTTTT. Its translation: CASMTGPGGELFF.

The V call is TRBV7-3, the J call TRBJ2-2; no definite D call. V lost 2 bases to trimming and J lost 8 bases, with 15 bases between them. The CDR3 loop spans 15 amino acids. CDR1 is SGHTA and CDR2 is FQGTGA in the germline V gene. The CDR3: CASSLSAGSAGELFF. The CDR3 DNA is TGTGCCAGCAGCTTATCCGCCGGGTCGGCGGGGGAGCTGTTTTTT.

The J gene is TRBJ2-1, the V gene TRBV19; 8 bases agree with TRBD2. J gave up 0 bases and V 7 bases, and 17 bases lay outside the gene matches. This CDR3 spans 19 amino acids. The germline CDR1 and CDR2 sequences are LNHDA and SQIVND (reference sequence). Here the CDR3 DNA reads TGTGCCAGTATCGGCCGGGGGGGGGCGACGGGAAACTCCTACAATGAGCAGTTCTTC. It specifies CASIGRGGATGNSYNEQFF.

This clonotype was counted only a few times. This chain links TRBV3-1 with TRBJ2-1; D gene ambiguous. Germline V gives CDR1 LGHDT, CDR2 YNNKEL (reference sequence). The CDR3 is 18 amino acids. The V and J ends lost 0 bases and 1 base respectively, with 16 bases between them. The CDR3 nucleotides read TGTGCCAGCAGCCAAGACAGTCCGGATCAGTGGTCCTACAATGAGCAGTTCTTC. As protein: CASSQDSPDQWSYNEQFF.

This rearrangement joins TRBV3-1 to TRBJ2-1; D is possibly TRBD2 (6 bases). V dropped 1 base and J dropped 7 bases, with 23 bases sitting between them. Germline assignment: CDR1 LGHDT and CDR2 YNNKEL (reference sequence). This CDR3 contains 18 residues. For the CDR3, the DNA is TGTGCCAGCAGCCAAGCCTTTGGCCGAGTCGCGGGGCTTAATGAGCAGTTCTTC. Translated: CASSQAFGRVAGLNEQFF.

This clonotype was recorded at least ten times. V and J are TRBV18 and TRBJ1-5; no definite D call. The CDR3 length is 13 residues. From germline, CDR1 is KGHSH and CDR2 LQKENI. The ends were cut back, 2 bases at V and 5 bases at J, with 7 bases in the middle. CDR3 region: CASSPGDYQPQHF. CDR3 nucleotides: TGTGCCAGCTCACCAGGGGATTATCAGCCCCAGCATTTT.

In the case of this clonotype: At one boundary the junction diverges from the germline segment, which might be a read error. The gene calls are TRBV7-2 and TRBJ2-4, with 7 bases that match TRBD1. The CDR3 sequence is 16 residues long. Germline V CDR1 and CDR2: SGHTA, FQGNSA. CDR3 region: CVSSLRQGDNPSIQYF. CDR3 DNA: TGTGTCAGCAGCTTAAGACAGGGCGATAACCCCAGCATTCAGTACTTC.

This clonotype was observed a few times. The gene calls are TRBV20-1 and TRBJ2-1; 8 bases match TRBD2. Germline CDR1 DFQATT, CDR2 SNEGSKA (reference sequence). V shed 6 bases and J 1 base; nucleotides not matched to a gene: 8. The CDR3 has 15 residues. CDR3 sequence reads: CSAPLRLASYNEQFF. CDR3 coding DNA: TGCAGTGCCCCCCTCCGACTAGCGTCCTACAATGAGCAGTTCTTC.